This is a list of T cell receptor beta chains from one sample in a study of cytomegalovirus exposure and HLA in healthy donors. The data were produced by immunoSEQ multiplex PCR, yet TCRdb's version contains in-frame clones alone and is incomplete. The table includes about 200,000 clones, 82% detected once. Sequencing used PBMCs. Receptor source: a woman aged 45-65 years in good health and CMV-seropositive. CDR3s include the opening cysteine and the closing phenylalanine or tryptophan. Fields, in order: clone size, J gene, D gene, V gene, CDR3 length, CDR3 DNA, CDR3 protein. A D gene is named only where the DNA matches it firmly. Size tells how often a clone was seen (once, few, many) or the class of an expanded clone, and some rows leave it out.

size: -
J: TRBJ2-6
D: -
V: TRBV27
length: 15
DNA: TGTGCCAGCAGTCTTCAGGGAACTGGGGCCAACGGCCTGACTTTC
CDR3: CASSLQGTGANGLTF

size: -
J: TRBJ2-7
D: -
V: TRBV5-1
length: 14
DNA: TGCGCCAGCAGCTTGGCTTCAGGGCTCTACGAGCAGTACTTC
CDR3: CASSLASGLYEQYF

size: -
J: TRBJ2-5
D: -
V: TRBV20-1
length: 11
DNA: TGCAGTGCTACCGGGGAGGAGACCCAGTACTTC
CDR3: CSATGEETQYF

size: -
J: TRBJ1-2
D: -
V: TRBV28
length: 14
DNA: TGTGCCAGCAGTTTGGGGCAACTAAGCGATGGCTACACCTTC
CDR3: CASSLGQLSDGYTF

size: -
J: TRBJ2-1
D: -
V: TRBV5-1
length: 14
DNA: TGCGCCAGCAGTCGATCGGCAGGGGTGGATGAGCAGTTCTTC
CDR3: CASSRSAGVDEQFF

size: -
J: TRBJ1-2
D: -
V: TRBV15
length: 14
DNA: TGTGCCACCAGCAATTACGAACAGGGTTATGGCTACACCTTC
CDR3: CATSNYEQGYGYTF

size: -
J: TRBJ2-5
D: TRBD2
V: TRBV5-5
length: 13
DNA: TGTGCCAGCAGCTCTGCGGCGGGGGAGGCCCAGTACTTC
CDR3: CASSSAAGEAQYF

size: -
J: TRBJ2-3
D: TRBD2
V: TRBV19
length: 16
DNA: TGTGCCAGTAGTCCTCAGCGGGAGGGGTTGACAGATACGCAGTATTTT
CDR3: CASSPQREGLTDTQYF

size: -
J: TRBJ1-4
D: -
V: TRBV5-1
length: 15
DNA: TGCGCCAGCAGCACGTCCCACCCGGCAGGGGAAAAACTGTTTTTT
CDR3: CASSTSHPAGEKLFF

size: -
J: TRBJ2-7
D: -
V: TRBV15
length: 15
DNA: TGTGCCACCAGCAGAGGTGCCAATCGAGTCTACGAGCAGTACTTC
CDR3: CATSRGANRVYEQYF

size: -
J: TRBJ2-7
D: TRBD1
V: TRBV9
length: 14
DNA: TGTGCCAGCAGCGCAACAGGGGACTCCTACGAGCAGTACTTC
CDR3: CASSATGDSYEQYF

size: few
J: TRBJ2-5
D: TRBD1
V: TRBV11-2
length: 15
DNA: TGTGCCAGCAGCTCCGGGACAGGGGGCGTCGAGACCCAGTACTTC
CDR3: CASSSGTGGVETQYF

size: few
J: TRBJ1-3
D: -
V: TRBV28
length: 16
DNA: TGTGCCAGCACCACGACAGTTTTGAGCTCTGGAAACACCATATATTTT
CDR3: CASTTTVLSSGNTIYF

size: -
J: TRBJ2-2
D: TRBD2
V: TRBV27
length: 14
DNA: TGTGCCAGCACACGACCTAGCGGCACCGGGGAGCTGTTTTTT
CDR3: CASTRPSGTGELFF

size: few
J: TRBJ1-4
D: -
V: TRBV9
length: 14
DNA: TGTGCCAGCAGCGGGGGGCTTAGTCGTGAAAAACTGTTTTTT
CDR3: CASSGGLSREKLFF

size: once
J: TRBJ1-1
D: TRBD1
V: TRBV5-1
length: 14
DNA: TGCGCCAGCAGCTCAGGGGGCATGAACACTGAAGCTTTCTTT
CDR3: CASSSGGMNTEAFF

size: -
J: TRBJ2-7
D: TRBD1
V: TRBV27
length: 14
DNA: TGTGCCAGCAGTTCGGGACAGGGGGCCTACGAGCAGTACTTC
CDR3: CASSSGQGAYEQYF

size: -
J: TRBJ2-7
D: TRBD1
V: TRBV5-6
length: 16
DNA: TGTGCCAGCAGCTCCAACAGGGGGTCTGCCCCTTACGAGCAGTACTTC
CDR3: CASSSNRGSAPYEQYF

size: -
J: TRBJ2-1
D: -
V: TRBV9
length: 13
DNA: TGTGCCAGCAGCCTAAGGGACTCAAATGAGCAGTTCTTC
CDR3: CASSLRDSNEQFF

size: -
J: TRBJ1-3
D: TRBD1
V: TRBV4-1
length: 16
DNA: TGCGCCAGCAGCCAAGGGGACAGAGACTCTGGAAACACCATATATTTT
CDR3: CASSQGDRDSGNTIYF

size: -
J: TRBJ2-1
D: -
V: TRBV7-9
length: 14
DNA: TGTGCCAGCGACCCACAGAACCTCTACAATGAGCAGTTCTTC
CDR3: CASDPQNLYNEQFF

size: -
J: TRBJ2-3
D: -
V: TRBV28
length: 13
DNA: TGTGCCAGCGGTAGCGGTAGCACAGATACGCAGTATTTT
CDR3: CASGSGSTDTQYF

size: -
J: TRBJ2-4
D: TRBD1
V: TRBV5-4
length: 16
DNA: TGTGCCAGCAGCTCGAGACAGGGCCCCTCTGCGCACATTCAGTACTTC
CDR3: CASSSRQGPSAHIQYF

size: -
J: TRBJ1-6
D: TRBD1
V: TRBV18
length: 16
DNA: TGTGCCAGCTCACTCTTCTCGGGACAGGGTAATTCACCCCTCCACTTT
CDR3: CASSLFSGQGNSPLHF

size: -
J: TRBJ1-2
D: TRBD1
V: TRBV10-2
length: 14
DNA: TGCGCCAGCAGTGAGTCGAGGACAGGATCTGGCTACACCTTC
CDR3: CASSESRTGSGYTF

size: -
J: TRBJ2-1
D: TRBD2
V: TRBV4-1
length: 16
DNA: TGCGCCAGCAAGAAGGGACTAACTAGCTCCTACAATGAGCAGTTCTTC
CDR3: CASKKGLTSSYNEQFF

size: -
J: TRBJ1-4
D: TRBD1
V: TRBV9
length: 14
DNA: TGTGCCAGCAGCCTGGGACAGGGGGTCGAAAAACTGTTTTTT
CDR3: CASSLGQGVEKLFF

size: -
J: TRBJ1-6
D: -
V: TRBV5-1
length: 14
DNA: TGCGCCAGCAGCCGTACAGATTTAGATTCACCCCTCCACTTT
CDR3: CASSRTDLDSPLHF

size: -
J: TRBJ1-1
D: TRBD1
V: TRBV5-6
length: 16
DNA: TGTGCCAGCAGCGGGGGGACAGGGGAAAAGAACACTGAAGCTTTCTTT
CDR3: CASSGGTGEKNTEAFF

size: -
J: TRBJ1-1
D: -
V: TRBV6-5
length: 15
DNA: TGTGCCAGCAGTTACTCGGCGGGTTCGGACACTGAAGCTTTCTTT
CDR3: CASSYSAGSDTEAFF